The clone carrying this T cell receptor (beta chain) was seen a single time. The target antigen is unknown. The data were obtained in a study of cytomegalovirus exposure and HLA in healthy donors. Study-level information: The 120 validation repertoires used the same platform as the roughly 700 first-cohort repertoires (as reported by a later analysis). Study-level points and caveats: A list of around 150 TCR beta chains associated with cytomegalovirus was given. Reports described diagnosis of cytomegalovirus status by the classifier as highly specific and sensitive. TCR clusters originating in the first cohort tended to co-occur in the roughly 120 validation repertoires, according to a later analysis.

CDR3 length: 16 residues. Trimming took 2 bases from V and 1 from J, leaving 14 bases between them. CDR1 is SEHNR, CDR2 FQNEAQ, per germline (reference sequence). This table comes from immunoSEQ multiplex PCR, and its TCRdb copy is limited to in-frame clones, with some not included. The table lists some 78,000 clones, 90% to 96% of them singletons. This receptor was obtained from a man between 18 and 35 years old in good health and CMV-seropositive. The V gene is TRBV7-9, the J gene TRBJ2-5; no reliable D call. Sequencing was performed on PBMCs. The CDR3 DNA is TGTGCCAGCAGCTTAACGAGACACCATCTCCAAGAGACCCAGTACTTC. Translation gives CASSLTRHHLQETQYF.